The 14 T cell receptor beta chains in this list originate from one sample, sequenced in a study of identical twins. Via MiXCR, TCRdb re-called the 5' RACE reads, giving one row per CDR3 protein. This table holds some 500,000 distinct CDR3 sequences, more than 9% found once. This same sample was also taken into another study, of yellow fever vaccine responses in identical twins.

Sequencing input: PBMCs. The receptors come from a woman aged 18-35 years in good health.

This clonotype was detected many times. As DNA, the CDR3 is TGTGCCAGCACCAGGGGTAGCAATCAGCCCCAGCATTTT. As protein: CASTRGSNQPQHF. The chain couples TRBV12-3 or TRBV12-4 to TRBJ1-5, with D possibly being TRBD1 (6 bases). The ends were cut back, 7 bases at V and 0 bases at J, with 7 bases in the middle. The CDR3 loop spans 13 amino acids.

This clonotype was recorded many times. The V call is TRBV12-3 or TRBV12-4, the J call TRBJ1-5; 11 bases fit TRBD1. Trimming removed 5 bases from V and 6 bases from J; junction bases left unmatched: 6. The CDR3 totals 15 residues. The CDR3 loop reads CASSIGQGAGQPQHF. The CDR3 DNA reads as TGTGCCAGCAGTATCGGACAGGGGGCTGGTCAGCCCCAGCATTTT.

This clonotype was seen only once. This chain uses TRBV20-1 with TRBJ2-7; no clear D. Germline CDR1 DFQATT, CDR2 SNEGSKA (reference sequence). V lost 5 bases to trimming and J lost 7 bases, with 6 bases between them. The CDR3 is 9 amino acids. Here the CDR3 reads CSARREQYF. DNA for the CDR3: TGCAGTGCTCGCAGGGAGCAGTACTTC.

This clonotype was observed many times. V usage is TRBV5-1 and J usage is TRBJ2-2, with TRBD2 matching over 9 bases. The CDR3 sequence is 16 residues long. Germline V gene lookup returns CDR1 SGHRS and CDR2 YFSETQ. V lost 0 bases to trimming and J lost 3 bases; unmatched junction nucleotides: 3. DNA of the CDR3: TGCGCCAGCAGCTTGGCAACTAGCGGGTACACCGGGGAGCTGTTTTTT. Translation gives CASSLATSGYTGELFF.

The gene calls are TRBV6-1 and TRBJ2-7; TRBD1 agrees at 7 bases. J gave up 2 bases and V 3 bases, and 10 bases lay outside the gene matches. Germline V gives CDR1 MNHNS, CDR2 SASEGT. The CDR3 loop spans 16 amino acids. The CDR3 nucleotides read TGTGCCAGCAGTGACCGAAGACAGGGCCCCCCCTACGAGCAGTACTTC. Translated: CASSDRRQGPPYEQYF.

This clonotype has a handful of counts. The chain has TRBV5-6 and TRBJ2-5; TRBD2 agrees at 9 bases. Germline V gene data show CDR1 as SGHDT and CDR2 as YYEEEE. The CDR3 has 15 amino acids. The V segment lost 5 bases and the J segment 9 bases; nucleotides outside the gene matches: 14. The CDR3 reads CASSLTSGQLGAQYF. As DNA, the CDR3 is TGTGCCAGCAGTTTGACTAGCGGCCAATTGGGGGCCCAGTACTTC.

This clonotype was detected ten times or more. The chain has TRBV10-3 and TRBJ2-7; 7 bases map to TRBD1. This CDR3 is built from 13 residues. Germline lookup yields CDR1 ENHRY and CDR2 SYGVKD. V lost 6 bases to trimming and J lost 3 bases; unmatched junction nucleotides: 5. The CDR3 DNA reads TGTGCCATCAGCAAGGACAGGAACTACGAGCAGTACTTC. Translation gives CAISKDRNYEQYF.

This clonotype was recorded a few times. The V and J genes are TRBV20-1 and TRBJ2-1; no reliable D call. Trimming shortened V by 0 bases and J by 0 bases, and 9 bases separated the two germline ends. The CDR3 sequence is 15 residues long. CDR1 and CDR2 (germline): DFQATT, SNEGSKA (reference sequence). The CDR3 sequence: CSARDGRSSYNEQFF. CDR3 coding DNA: TGCAGTGCTAGAGATGGGCGGAGCTCCTACAATGAGCAGTTCTTC.

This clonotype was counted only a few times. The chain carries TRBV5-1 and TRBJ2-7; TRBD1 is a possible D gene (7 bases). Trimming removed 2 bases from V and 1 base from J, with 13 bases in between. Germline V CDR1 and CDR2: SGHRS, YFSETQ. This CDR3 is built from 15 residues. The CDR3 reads CASSFDREASYEQYF. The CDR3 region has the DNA TGCGCCAGCAGCTTTGACAGGGAGGCTTCCTACGAGCAGTACTTC.

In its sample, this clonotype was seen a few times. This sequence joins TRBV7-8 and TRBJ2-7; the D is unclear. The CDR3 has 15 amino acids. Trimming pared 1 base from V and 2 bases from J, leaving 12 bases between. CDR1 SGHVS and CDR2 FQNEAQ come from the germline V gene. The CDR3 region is CASSLVPQKTYEQYF. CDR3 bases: TGTGCCAGCAGCTTAGTCCCACAGAAAACCTACGAGCAGTACTTC. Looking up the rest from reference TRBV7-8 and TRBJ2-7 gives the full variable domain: GAGVSQSPRYKVAKRGQDVALRCDPISGHVSLFWYQQALGQGPEFLTYFQNEAQLDKSGLPSDRFFAERPEGSVSTLKIQRTQQEDSAVYLCASSLVPQKTYEQYFGPGTRLTVT.

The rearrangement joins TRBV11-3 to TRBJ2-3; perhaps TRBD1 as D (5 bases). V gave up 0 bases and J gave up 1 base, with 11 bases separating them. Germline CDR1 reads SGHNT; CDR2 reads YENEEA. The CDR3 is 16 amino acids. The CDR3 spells CASSLEGRDGTDTQYF. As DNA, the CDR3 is TGTGCCAGCAGCTTAGAAGGCAGGGATGGCACAGATACGCAGTATTTT.

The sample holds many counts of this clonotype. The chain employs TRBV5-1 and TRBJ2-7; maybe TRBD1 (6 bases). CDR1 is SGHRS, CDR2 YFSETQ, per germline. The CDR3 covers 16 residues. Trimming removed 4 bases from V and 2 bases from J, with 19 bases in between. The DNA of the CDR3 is TGCGCCAGCAGCCCACTCCCTCGACAGGTTACCTACGAGCAGTACTTC. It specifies CASSPLPRQVTYEQYF.

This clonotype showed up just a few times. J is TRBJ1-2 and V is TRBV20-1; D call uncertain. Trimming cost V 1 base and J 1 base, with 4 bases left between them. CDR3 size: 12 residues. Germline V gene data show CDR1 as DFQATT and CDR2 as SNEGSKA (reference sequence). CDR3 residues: CSARGLNYGYTF. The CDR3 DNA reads TGCAGTGCTAGAGGGCTTAACTATGGCTACACCTTC.

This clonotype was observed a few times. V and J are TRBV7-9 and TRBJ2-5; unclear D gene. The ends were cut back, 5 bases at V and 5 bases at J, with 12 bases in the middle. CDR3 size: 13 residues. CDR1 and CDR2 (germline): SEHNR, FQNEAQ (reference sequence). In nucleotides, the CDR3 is TGTGCCAGCAGCGCAATGTTGTCCGAGACCCAGTACTTC. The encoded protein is CASSAMLSETQYF.